Reported below is one T cell receptor (beta chain). Assignment of participants to cohorts was predicated upon participant-reported clinical history. In the authors' methods: Reference gene primer amplification in the assay estimated nucleated cell counts. Only in-frame clones appear in the TCRdb table, and some are missing; sequencing was by immunoSEQ multiplex PCR. V, J and clone size are those of that table, while D and trimming were read from the DNA. The table shows about 220,000 clones, with 82% occurring only once. These data are taken from a study of blood T cell repertoires in COVID-19. Sequences were obtained from PBMCs or T cells enriched from blood (not recorded which). This receptor was taken from a middle-aged man who had recovered from COVID-19.

The CDR3 spells CASINFSNQPQHF. CDR3 sequence (DNA): TGTGCCAGCATAAATTTTAGCAATCAGCCCCAGCATTTT. J is TRBJ1-5 and V is TRBV28; D unresolved. Germline CDR1 reads MDHEN; CDR2 reads SYDVKM. V lost 7 bases and J lost 0, with 7 bases in between. The CDR3 has 13 residues. Based on the CDR3 plus reference TRBV28 and TRBJ1-5, the full variable domain is DVKVTQSSRYLVKRTGEKVFLECVQDMDHENMFWYRQDPGLGLRLIYFSYDVKMKEKGDIPEGYSVSREKKERFSLILESASTNQTSMYLCASINFSNQPQHFGDGTRLSIL.